This TCR beta chain was recovered during a study of radiotherapy plus CTLA-4 blockade in lung cancer. Study-wide points: Reports identified early blood T cell clone dynamics, with interferon-beta, as the best response predictor.

The V gene's germline CDR1 is SQVTM and CDR2 ANQGSEA. V lost 5 bases to trimming and J lost 5 bases; unmatched junction nucleotides: 7. This CDR3 comprises 13 residues. The protocol was immunoSEQ multiplex PCR, while the TCRdb copy is restricted to in-frame clones and leaves out a portion. The repertoire has over 60,000 clones, around 86% of them found once; the top ten carry 40%. The study gave focal radiation plus ipilimumab CTLA-4 blockade to patients with chemo-refractory metastatic non-small-cell lung cancer. As concerns this clone: What it recognizes is unknown.

This chain connects TRBV29-1 to TRBJ2-7; 9 bases map to TRBD1. This TCR was sampled from a human donor with non-small cell lung cancer that progressed on radiotherapy plus ipilimumab. The sequences come from peripheral blood, collected from a patient treated with radiotherapy plus ipilimumab. CDR3 loop: CSVTGTGLHEQYF. In DNA form, the CDR3 reads TGCAGCGTTACCGGGACAGGGCTCCACGAGCAGTACTTC.